The 24 T cell receptor beta chains below come from one sample, sequenced in a study of T cell responses to AZD1222 COVID-19 vaccine. Clones were sequenced by immunoSEQ multiplex PCR, and TCRdb holds only the in-frame ones, with some missing. Of 100,000 to 150,000 clones in the sample, 88% were seen once. Sequencing used peripheral blood, obtained on day 0 of AZD1222 vaccination. The receptors stem from an adult in good health.

The chain recombines TRBV7-3 with TRBJ2-7, with D uncertain. The V end lost 1 base, the J end lost 2 bases, and 9 bases lay between the germline ends. The CDR3 is made up of 14 amino acids. CDR1 is SGHTA and CDR2 is FQGTGA in the germline V gene. CDR3 in DNA: TGTGCCAGCAGCTTAAGCAGAATTGCCTACGAGCAGTACTTC. Encoded protein: CASSLSRIAYEQYF.

This chain joins TRBV28 and TRBJ1-2; TRBD1 matches at 9 bases. Losses at the gene ends were 5 bases for V and 12 bases for J; bases not matched to a gene: 13. The CDR3 consists of 14 residues. Per the germline V gene, CDR1 is MDHEN and CDR2 is SYDVKM. CDR3 nucleotide sequence: TGTGCCAGCAGTCCTCAAGATCGGGACAGGGACGACACCTTC. This sequence encodes CASSPQDRDRDDTF.

The rearrangement links TRBV6-5 to TRBJ2-5; D is perhaps TRBD1 (7 bases). With 8 bases removed from V and 9 bases from J, the gap between germline ends came to 13 bases. This CDR3 region has 11 residues. The germline CDR1 and CDR2 sequences are MNHEY and SVGAGI. The CDR3 is CASGTGEAQYF. For the CDR3, the DNA is TGTGCCAGCGGTACAGGGGAGGCCCAGTACTTC.

The rearrangement uses TRBV11-2 and TRBJ1-2; a possible D gene is TRBD1 (5 bases). Germline V gives CDR1 SGHAT, CDR2 FQNNGV. Trimming removed 5 bases from V and 3 bases from J, with 10 bases in between. The CDR3 totals 13 residues. CDR3 DNA: TGTGCCAGCAGCGGGGGAGGACACTATGGCTACACCTTC. Amino acid sequence: CASSGGGHYGYTF.

The J gene is TRBJ1-1, the V gene TRBV7-9; no clear D. Germline assignment: CDR1 SEHNR and CDR2 FQNEAQ (reference sequence). V gave up 6 bases and J gave up 2 bases, with 13 bases separating them. The CDR3 sequence is 14 residues long. This CDR3 is CASSSSTFNTEAFF. In DNA form, the CDR3 reads TGTGCCAGCAGTTCGAGTACATTCAACACTGAAGCTTTCTTT.

The chain recombines TRBV14 with TRBJ2-1; 13 bases align to TRBD2. CDR1 is SGHDN and CDR2 is FVKESK in the germline V gene. This CDR3 comprises 14 residues. Unmatched junction bases numbered 3, after V lost 3 bases and J lost 10 bases. The CDR3 spells CASSHLGLAGEQFF. CDR3 in DNA: TGTGCCAGCAGCCACCTGGGACTAGCGGGGGAGCAGTTCTTC.

The count of this clone is one. J is TRBJ2-1 and V is TRBV29-1, with TRBD2 matching 9 bases. Per germline, CDR1 SQVTM and CDR2 ANQGSEA. V trimming: 6 bases; J trimming: 3 bases; junction bases outside the gene matches: 12. This CDR3 contains 16 residues. The CDR3: CSVGAGLREGYNEQFF. The DNA for the CDR3 is TGCAGCGTCGGAGCAGGGTTGCGGGAGGGCTACAATGAGCAGTTCTTC.

This clone has a single count. The V gene is TRBV6-7, the J gene TRBJ2-7; D gene uncertain. TRBV6-7 is marked as an open reading frame, function uncertain. The length of the CDR3 is 16 residues. The V and J ends lost 0 bases and 4 bases respectively, with 16 bases between them. In DNA, the CDR3 is TGTGCCAGCAGTTACTCCTCCGGCCCGGAAGGGTACGAGCAGTACTTC. Protein sequence: CASSYSSGPEGYEQYF.

The chain combines TRBV18 with TRBJ2-7; a weak D match, TRBD1 (6 bases). The CDR3 is made up of 14 amino acids. V lost 9 bases to trimming and J lost 2 bases, with 17 bases between them. Germline-derived CDR1 and CDR2 are KGHSH and LQKENI. The CDR3 reads CASRYSGQTYEQYF. The CDR3 DNA sequence: TGTGCCAGTCGCTACTCTGGACAGACCTACGAGCAGTACTTC.

This clone was seen a single time. V gene TRBV15 combines with J gene TRBJ1-2, with TRBD1 identical over 9 bases. Per germline, CDR1 LNHNV and CDR2 YYDKDF (reference sequence). After removal of 3 bases from V and 4 bases from J, the junction contained 12 bases not matched to a gene. The CDR3 sequence is 17 residues long. As DNA, the CDR3 is TGTGCCACCAGCAGGTTTGGGGGACAGGGATTTGGCTATGGCTACACCTTC. As protein: CATSRFGGQGFGYGYTF.

This chain uses TRBV11-3 with TRBJ2-3; D is possibly TRBD1 (5 bases). The CDR3 sequence is 16 residues long. Germline-derived CDR1 and CDR2 are SGHNT and YENEEA. V was shortened by 5 bases and J by 1 base, with 16 bases between the two germline ends. CDR3 nucleotides: TGTGCCAGCAGCCACCCCCAGGGCCGAGGCACAGATACGCAGTATTTT. It codes for CASSHPQGRGTDTQYF.

V gene TRBV19 combines with J gene TRBJ2-2; 8 bases agree with TRBD2. The CDR3 extends over 14 amino acids. V was clipped by 7 bases and J by 7 bases; unmatched bases: 8. Germline lookup yields CDR1 LNHDA and CDR2 SQIVND (reference sequence). The CDR3, as DNA: TGTGCCAGTACGGGACTAGTGAGTAGCGGGGAGCTGTTTTTT. It encodes CASTGLVSSGELFF.

V is TRBV5-1 and J is TRBJ1-4, with 7 bases matching TRBD1. With 4 bases clipped from V and 8 bases from J, the junction kept 8 bases outside the gene matches. The CDR3 runs 14 residues. Germline V lookup: CDR1 SGHRS, CDR2 YFSETQ. CDR3 in amino acids: CASSAGDRDEKLFF. For the CDR3, the DNA is TGCGCCAGCAGCGCTGGTGACAGGGACGAAAAACTGTTTTTT.

The chain combines TRBV19 with TRBJ1-1; D might be TRBD1 (6 bases). The germline V gene has CDR1 LNHDA and CDR2 SQIVND (reference sequence). The V end was cut by 4 bases, the J end by 0 bases, with 18 bases between. The CDR3 runs 17 residues. The CDR3 bases are TGTGCCAGTAGTACCCCTCAGGGGCTGAATCTGAACACTGAAGCTTTCTTT. Translation: CASSTPQGLNLNTEAFF.

The chain combines TRBV6-4 with TRBJ2-3, with a tentative D call TRBD2 (5 bases). Between the trimmed V and J ends, which lost 6 bases and 4 bases, there was a span of 17 bases. The CDR3 loop spans 15 amino acids. Per germline, CDR1 MRHNA and CDR2 SNTAGT. The CDR3 loop is CASSETRRGPDTQYF. CDR3 in DNA: TGTGCCAGCAGCGAGACACGGCGAGGGCCAGATACGCAGTATTTT.

The chain recombines TRBV6-6 with TRBJ1-5; D call uncertain. The ends were cut back, 0 bases at V and 11 bases at J, with 14 bases in the middle. The CDR3 covers 14 residues. The V gene's germline CDR1 is MNHNY and CDR2 SVGAGI (reference sequence). This CDR3 reads CASSYSSADPAQHF. The DNA of the CDR3 is TGTGCCAGCAGTTACTCGAGTGCTGATCCAGCCCAGCATTTT.

This clone was observed a single time. This sequence joins TRBV27 and TRBJ2-7; D may correspond to TRBD1 or TRBD2 (6 bases each). CDR3 length: 13 residues. V was clipped by 6 bases and J by 3 bases, with 12 bases between them. CDR1 MNHEY and CDR2 SMNVEV come from the germline V gene (reference sequence). CDR3 DNA: TGTGCCAGCAGATACAGGGAGGACTACGAGCAGTACTTC. This translates into CASRYREDYEQYF.

The table lists this clone with a count of one. This chain uses TRBV3-1 (or the pseudogene TRBV3-2) with TRBJ2-1; D tentatively fits TRBD1 or TRBD2 (5 bases each). Trimming shortened V by 6 bases and J by 10 bases, and 19 bases separated the two germline ends. This CDR3 contains 14 residues. Germline lookup yields CDR1 LGHDT and CDR2 YNNKEL (reference sequence). CDR3 nucleotide sequence: TGTGCCAGCAGACCCGGGACCCCAGTGGGCGAGCAGTTCTTC. Residues: CASRPGTPVGEQFF.

The V gene is TRBV6-2 or TRBV6-3, the J gene TRBJ1-6, with a weak D call TRBD1 (5 bases). Germline V CDR1 and CDR2: MNHEY, SVGEGT. V lost 6 bases to trimming and J lost 3 bases, with 27 bases between them. The CDR3 is 20 amino acids. Written as DNA, the CDR3 is TGTGCCAGCAGCCTTCATACCGGGACCTACCCTCATATCTATAATTCACCCCTCCACTTT. Translating it yields CASSLHTGTYPHIYNSPLHF.

The CDR3 DNA follows: TGTGCCAGCAGCTTTAGGGTGGGGGGAGCAAACATTCAGTACTTC. Translated: CASSFRVGGANIQYF. The chain joins TRBV7-8 to TRBJ2-4; weak D call: TRBD2 (6 bases). The V gene lost 3 bases and the J gene lost 6 bases, with 15 bases spanning the gap. CDR1 is SGHVS, CDR2 FQNEAQ, per germline. CDR3 size: 15 residues.

This chain connects TRBV2 to TRBJ2-5; 10 nucleotides agree with TRBD2. The J segment lost 5 bases and the V segment lost 10 bases, leaving 10 bases of the junction unmatched. CDR3 length equals 14 residues. The germline CDR1 and CDR2 sequences are SNHLY and FYNNEI. CDR3 bases: TGTGCCACCTCGAGCGGGAGGGCTCACGAGACCCAGTACTTC. It yields the protein CATSSGRAHETQYF. The complete variable domain, with remaining parts taken from reference TRBV2 and TRBJ2-5, reads EPEVTQTPSHQVTQMGQEVILRCVPISNHLYFYWYRQILGQKVEFLVSFYNNEISEKSEIFDDQFSVERPDGSNFTLKIRSTKLEDSAMYFCATSSGRAHETQYFGPGTRLLVL.

This chain joins TRBV29-1 and TRBJ1-1, with a possible D match to TRBD1 (5 bases). Germline loops: CDR1 SQVTM, CDR2 ANQGSEA. The CDR3 sequence is 13 residues long. Trimming left V 7 bases short and J 4 bases short, with 16 bases between. CDR3 amino acids: CSGLGEGITEAFF. The DNA of the CDR3 is TGCAGCGGCCTGGGGGAGGGGATCACTGAAGCTTTCTTT.

The chain is built from TRBV4-1 and TRBJ1-5; D unclear. CDR1 and CDR2 (germline): MGHRA, YSYEKL. This CDR3 is built from 14 residues. The ends were cut back, 0 bases at V and 5 bases at J, with 8 bases in the middle. The CDR3: CASSQEETDQPQHF. CDR3 DNA: TGCGCCAGCAGCCAAGAAGAAACGGATCAGCCCCAGCATTTT.

The chain employs TRBV24-1 and TRBJ2-1; 8 nucleotides align to TRBD1. J lost 9 bases, V lost 4 bases, and 10 bases had no gene match. The germline V gene encodes CDR1 KGHDR and CDR2 SFDVKD. There are 15 residues in the CDR3. CDR3 region: CATSETRTGYGEQFF. The CDR3 DNA sequence: TGTGCCACCAGTGAGACGCGGACAGGGTACGGTGAGCAGTTCTTC.